Detailed here is one T cell receptor (beta chain). The method was immunoSEQ multiplex PCR; TCRdb's version includes in-frame clones alone and lacks a portion of them. The profile shows about 35,000 clones, 75% to 90% of them singletons. This entry comes from a study of PD-1 blockade in mismatch repair-deficient tumors. The sequencing here drew on PBMCs, taken 6 to 7 weeks after starting pembrolizumab. This TCR was sampled from an adult with mismatch repair-deficient cancer.

The CDR3 protein is CASSQDSGGLNYGYTF. The CDR3 region has the DNA TGCGCCAGCAGCCAAGATTCGGGGGGGCTGAACTATGGCTACACCTTC. The chain joins TRBV4-1 to TRBJ1-2; D is perhaps TRBD1 (6 bases). The germline V and J ends were trimmed by 0 bases and 2 bases, with 13 bases remaining between them. CDR1 and CDR2 (germline): MGHRA, YSYEKL. The CDR3 runs 16 residues.